Presented here are 24 T cell receptor beta chains from one specimen sequenced in a study of blood T cells in healthy people across ages. A J-beta primer mix and a sample-barcoded 5' primer were used in a second PCR of roughly 6 to 11 cycles. TCRdb reprocessed the 5' RACE reads with MiXCR, giving one entry per CDR3 protein. The sample has 1.5 million to 2 million distinct CDR3 sequences, 28% seen once. What was sequenced was blood. The receptor set was obtained from a woman aged 30 to 39 in good health.

With regard to this clonotype: Just one base apart from a much larger clone, this may be a read error. The CDR3 bases are TGCGCCAGCAGCTGGACATCCTACAATAAGCAGTTCTTC. Its translation: CASSWTSYNKQFF. The chain recombines TRBV5-1 with TRBJ2-1; D perhaps matches TRBD1 (5 bases). CDR1 is SGHRS and CDR2 is YFSETQ in the germline V gene. There are 13 residues in the CDR3.

This clonotype was found a few times. The V gene is TRBV12-5, the J gene TRBJ1-1; TRBD1 matches at 8 bases. V trimming: 8 bases; J trimming: 3 bases; junction bases outside the gene matches: 5. Germline lookup yields CDR1 LGHNT and CDR2 FRNRAP. This CDR3 spans 13 amino acids. CDR3 nucleotide sequence: TGTGCTAGTAGAACAGGGGGGTACACTGAAGCTTTCTTT. It specifies CASRTGGYTEAFF.

Ten or more counts support this clonotype. The chain employs TRBV7-7 and TRBJ2-5; D may be TRBD2 (5 bases). Trimming left V 5 bases short and J 3 bases short, with 7 bases between. Germline V gives CDR1 SSHAT, CDR2 FNYEAQ (reference sequence). This CDR3 spans 12 amino acids. CDR3 sequence reads: CASSPGKETQYF. As DNA, the CDR3 is TGTGCCAGCAGCCCCGGGAAAGAGACCCAGTACTTC.

The V and J genes are TRBV30 and TRBJ2-7; no definite D call. Germline V gene data show CDR1 as GTSNPN and CDR2 as SVGIG (reference sequence). The CDR3 length is 15 residues. V was pared by 3 bases and J by 0 bases, with 15 bases between. CDR3 coding DNA: TGTGCCTGGAGGGAAAACACCCCCGGCTCCTACGAGCAGTACTTC. Translating gives CAWRENTPGSYEQYF.

The V and J genes are TRBV5-1 and TRBJ1-1; 8 bases map to TRBD1. This CDR3 spans 15 amino acids. V lost 4 bases to trimming and J lost 5 bases; unmatched junction nucleotides: 10. Germline CDR1 and CDR2: SGHRS and YFSETQ. The CDR3 loop is CASSIGGQAGTEAFF. DNA for the CDR3: TGCGCCAGCAGCATTGGGGGACAGGCGGGAACTGAAGCTTTCTTT.

Details on this clonotype: Its ends do not fully match the called genes, so a read error is possible. The chain couples TRBV20-1 to TRBJ2-3; TRBD2 aligns across 9 bases. The CDR3 has 15 amino acids. Germline CDR1 DFQATT, CDR2 SNEGSKA (reference sequence). The CDR3 sequence is CGARAKREGTDTQYF. The CDR3 coding sequence is TGCGGTGCTAGAGCCAAGCGGGAGGGCACAGATACGCAGTATTTT.

Only a few counts were recorded for this clonotype. The V gene is TRBV6-2 or TRBV6-3, the J gene TRBJ2-2, with D hard to call. The CDR3 is made up of 14 amino acids. Trimming took 7 bases from V and 4 from J, leaving 13 bases between them. Germline values: CDR1 MNHEY, CDR2 SVGEGT. The DNA for the CDR3 is TGTGCCAGCACCAACACACAATCCACCGGGGAGCTGTTTTTT. Its translation: CASTNTQSTGELFF.

The chain has TRBV7-6 and TRBJ2-2; TRBD2 is a possible D gene (6 bases). The CDR3 totals 16 residues. The ends were cut back, 4 bases at V and 7 bases at J, with 19 bases in the middle. Germline V lookup: CDR1 SGHVS, CDR2 FNYEAQ. CDR3 in amino acids: CASSSHIKGGIGELFF. The CDR3 nucleotides are TGTGCCAGCAGCTCCCACATAAAGGGAGGCATCGGGGAGCTGTTTTTT.

The rearrangement links TRBV20-1 to TRBJ2-1; 8 bases are a match to TRBD1. CDR1 and CDR2 from the germline V gene are DFQATT and SNEGSKA (reference sequence). The CDR3 totals 13 residues. CDR3 residues: CRVQGDNYNEQFF. As DNA, the CDR3 is TGCAGAGTACAGGGGGACAACTACAATGAGCAGTTCTTC.

This clonotype has a handful of counts. V gene TRBV7-9 combines with J gene TRBJ1-2, with 7 bases matching TRBD1. V lost 6 bases and J lost 6; bases outside the gene matches: 13. Germline V gene sequence: CDR1 SEHNR, CDR2 FQNEAQ (reference sequence). The CDR3 totals 15 residues. CDR3 nucleotides: TGTGCCAGCAGTTCAAACAGGGGACTTGGGCATGGCTACACCTTC. As protein: CASSSNRGLGHGYTF.

Only one count was recorded for this clonotype. The V gene is TRBV9, the J gene TRBJ2-3; TRBD1 agrees at 8 bases. After removal of 3 bases from V and 5 bases from J, the junction contained 17 bases not matched to a gene. The CDR3 extends over 18 amino acids. Germline loops: CDR1 SGDLS, CDR2 YYNGEE. The chain's CDR3 is CASSDRTDDRGIQDTQYF. The CDR3 DNA reads as TGTGCCAGCAGCGACAGAACCGACGACAGGGGCATACAAGATACGCAGTATTTT.

This clonotype was seen repeatedly, ten times or more. The J gene is TRBJ2-1, the V gene TRBV9, with a weak D call TRBD2 (5 bases). Germline loops: CDR1 SGDLS, CDR2 YYNGEE. V gave up 3 bases and J gave up 0 bases, with 13 bases separating them. The CDR3 has 16 residues. The CDR3: CASSAESSPSYNEQFF. CDR3 coding DNA: TGTGCCAGCAGCGCCGAATCTAGCCCCTCCTACAATGAGCAGTTCTTC.

This clonotype was counted many times. This rearrangement joins TRBV20-1 to TRBJ2-3; TRBD2 matches 16 bases. The CDR3 loop spans 16 amino acids. CDR1 is DFQATT, CDR2 SNEGSKA, per germline (reference sequence). The V and J ends lost 5 bases and 3 bases, in that order; junction bases with no gene match: 5. CDR3 loop: CSARGLAGGGTDTQYF. Here the CDR3 DNA reads TGCAGTGCTCGGGGACTAGCGGGGGGGGGAACAGATACGCAGTATTTT.

Comment on this clonotype: The junction does not match germline at one end; this may be a read error. This sequence joins TRBV6-1 and TRBJ2-1, with no clear D. The CDR3 loop spans 14 amino acids. Germline V gives CDR1 MNHNS, CDR2 SASEGT. This CDR3 is CASIPGRSFNEQFF. The CDR3 nucleotides are TGTGCCAGCATTCCGGGCAGATCCTTCAATGAGCAGTTCTTC.

This clonotype was counted between two and nine times. The genes are TRBV27 and TRBJ2-7, with 12 bases aligning to TRBD2. The trim removed 6 bases at V and 5 bases at J, leaving 8 bases unmatched. The CDR3 covers 15 residues. Germline assignment: CDR1 MNHEY and CDR2 SMNVEV (reference sequence). The CDR3 bases are TGTGCCAGCAGCCCGAGGACTAGCGGGACCAACGAGCAGTACTTC. It codes for CASSPRTSGTNEQYF.

The V call is TRBV7-2, the J call TRBJ2-1; no clear D. Germline CDR1 SGHTA, CDR2 FQGNSA. The CDR3 totals 12 residues. V was cut by 2 bases and J by 10 bases, with 9 bases left in between. CDR3 in DNA: TGTGCCAGCAGCTTAAGTTTGGAAGAGCAGTTCTTC. Its translation: CASSLSLEEQFF.

The rearrangement joins TRBV12-2 to TRBJ2-1; TRBD1 is the table's D call and was not checked against the DNA. TRBV12-2 is termed a pseudogene. This CDR3 is built from 17 residues. This chain's CDR3 is CASRLGSRAVSVDEQFF. CDR3 in DNA: TGTGCAAGTCGCTTAGGGTCAAGGGCGGTTTCAGTCGATGAGCAGTTCTTC.

The rearrangement uses TRBV6-5 and TRBJ1-1; no definite D call. Trimming shortened V by 2 bases and J by 3 bases, and 10 bases separated the two germline ends. Germline loops: CDR1 MNHEY, CDR2 SVGAGI. The length of the CDR3 is 14 residues. CDR3 nucleotide sequence: TGTGCCAGCAGTTACCGAGGTTTCGACACTGAAGCTTTCTTT. Protein sequence: CASSYRGFDTEAFF.

On this clonotype itself: A much larger clone differs by one base, so this may be a read error. Here the CDR3 reads CASSSASLSYERYF. The CDR3 nucleotides read TGTGCCAGCAGCTCAGCCAGCCTCTCCTACGAGCGGTACTTC. The rearrangement links TRBV7-2 to TRBJ2-7; D remains unclear. This CDR3 comprises 14 residues. Germline CDR1 reads SGHTA; CDR2 reads FQGNSA.

The CDR3 loop is CAIKGTANTEAFF. For the CDR3, the DNA is TGTGCCATCAAAGGGACAGCGAACACTGAAGCTTTCTTT. The J gene is TRBJ1-1, the V gene TRBV10-3; 7 bases are shared with TRBD1. Germline-derived CDR1 and CDR2 are ENHRY and SYGVKD. The CDR3 consists of 13 residues. Unmatched junction bases numbered 3, after V lost 7 bases and J lost 1 base.

At least ten counts were recorded for this clonotype. This rearrangement joins TRBV4-2 to TRBJ2-1; no clear D gene. The germline V and J ends were trimmed by 0 bases and 4 bases, with 10 bases remaining between them. The CDR3 length is 15 residues. Germline assignment: CDR1 LGHNA and CDR2 YNFKEQ. CDR3: CASSQDEYSYNEQFF. CDR3 in DNA: TGTGCCAGCAGCCAAGATGAGTACAGTTACAATGAGCAGTTCTTC.

V and J are TRBV7-9 and TRBJ1-3; TRBD1 matches at 8 bases. CDR1 is SEHNR and CDR2 is FQNEAQ in the germline V gene (reference sequence). This CDR3 contains 15 residues. Losses at the gene ends were 5 bases for V and 2 bases for J; bases not matched to a gene: 5. The CDR3: CASSGPDRAGNTIYF. The CDR3 coding sequence is TGTGCCAGCAGCGGGCCGGACAGGGCTGGAAACACCATATATTTT.

This clonotype was observed at least ten times. The CDR3 reads CASSQQGPKLSYNSPLHF. In DNA form, the CDR3 reads TGCGCCAGCAGCCAACAGGGACCGAAGCTCTCCTATAATTCACCCCTCCACTTT. This chain connects TRBV4-1 to TRBJ1-6; possibly TRBD1 for D (5 bases). This CDR3 contains 18 residues. The germline V gene has CDR1 MGHRA and CDR2 YSYEKL. V was pared by 2 bases and J by 0 bases, with 14 bases between.

This clonotype was counted only a few times. J is TRBJ2-3 and V is TRBV12-3 or TRBV12-4; tentatively, D is TRBD2 (6 bases). V lost 8 bases to trimming and J lost 4 bases, with 13 bases between them. This CDR3 region has 13 residues. The CDR3 is CASALAEADTQYF. The CDR3 nucleotides are TGTGCCAGCGCCTTAGCGGAGGCAGATACGCAGTATTTT.